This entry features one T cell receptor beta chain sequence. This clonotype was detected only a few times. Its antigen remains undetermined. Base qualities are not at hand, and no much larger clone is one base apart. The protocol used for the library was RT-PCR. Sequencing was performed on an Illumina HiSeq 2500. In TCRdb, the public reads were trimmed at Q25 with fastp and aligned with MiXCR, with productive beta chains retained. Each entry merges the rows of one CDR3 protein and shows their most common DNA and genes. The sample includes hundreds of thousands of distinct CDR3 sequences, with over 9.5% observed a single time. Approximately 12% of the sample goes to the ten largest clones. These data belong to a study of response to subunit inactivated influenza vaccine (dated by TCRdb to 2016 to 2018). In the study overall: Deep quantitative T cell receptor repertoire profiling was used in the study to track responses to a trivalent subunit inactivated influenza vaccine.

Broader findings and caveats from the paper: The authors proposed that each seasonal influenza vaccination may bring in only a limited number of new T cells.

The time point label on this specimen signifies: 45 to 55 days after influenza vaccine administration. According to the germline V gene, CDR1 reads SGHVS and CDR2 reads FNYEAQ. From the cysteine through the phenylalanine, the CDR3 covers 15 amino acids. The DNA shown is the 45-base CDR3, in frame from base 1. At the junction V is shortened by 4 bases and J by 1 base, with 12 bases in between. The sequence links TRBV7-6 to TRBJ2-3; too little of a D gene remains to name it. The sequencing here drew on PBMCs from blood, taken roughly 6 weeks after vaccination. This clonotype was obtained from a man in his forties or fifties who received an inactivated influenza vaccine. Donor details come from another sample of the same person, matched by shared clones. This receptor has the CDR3 CASSSRSHGTDTQYF. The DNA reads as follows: TGTGCCAGCAGCTCAAGGTCACATGGCACAGATACGCAGTATTTT.